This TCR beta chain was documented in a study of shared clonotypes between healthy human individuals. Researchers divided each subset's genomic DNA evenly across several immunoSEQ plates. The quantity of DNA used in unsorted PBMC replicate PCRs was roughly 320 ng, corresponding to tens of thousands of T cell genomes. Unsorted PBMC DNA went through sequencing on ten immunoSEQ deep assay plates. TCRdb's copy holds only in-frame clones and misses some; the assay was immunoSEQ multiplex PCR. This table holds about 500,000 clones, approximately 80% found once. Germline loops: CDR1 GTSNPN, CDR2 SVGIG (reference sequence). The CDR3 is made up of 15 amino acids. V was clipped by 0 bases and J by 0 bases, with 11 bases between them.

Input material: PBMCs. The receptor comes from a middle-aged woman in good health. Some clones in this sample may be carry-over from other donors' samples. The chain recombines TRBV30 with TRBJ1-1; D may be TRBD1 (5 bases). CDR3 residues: CAWSVRGSLNTEAFF. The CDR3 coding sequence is TGTGCCTGGAGTGTACGGGGGTCCCTGAACACTGAAGCTTTCTTT.